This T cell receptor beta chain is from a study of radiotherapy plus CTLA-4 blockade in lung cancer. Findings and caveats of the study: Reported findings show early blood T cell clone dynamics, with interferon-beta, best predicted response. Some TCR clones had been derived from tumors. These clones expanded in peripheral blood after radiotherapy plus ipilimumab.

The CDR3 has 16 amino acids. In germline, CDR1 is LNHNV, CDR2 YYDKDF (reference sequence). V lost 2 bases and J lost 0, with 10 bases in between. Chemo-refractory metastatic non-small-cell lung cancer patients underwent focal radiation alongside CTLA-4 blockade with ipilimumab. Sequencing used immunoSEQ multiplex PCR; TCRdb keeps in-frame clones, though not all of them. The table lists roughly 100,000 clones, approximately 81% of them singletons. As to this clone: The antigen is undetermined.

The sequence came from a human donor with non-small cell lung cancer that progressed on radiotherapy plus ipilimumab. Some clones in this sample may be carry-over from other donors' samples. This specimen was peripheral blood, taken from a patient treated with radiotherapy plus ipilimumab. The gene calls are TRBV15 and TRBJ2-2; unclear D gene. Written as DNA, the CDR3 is TGTGCCACCAGCAGAATGCGAATACCGAACACCGGGGAGCTGTTTTTT. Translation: CATSRMRIPNTGELFF.